The sequence of this TCR beta chain was determined in a study of cytomegalovirus exposure and HLA in healthy donors. Study-level points and caveats: It was likely that a cluster of highly shared sequence variants was a sequencing artifact. In a later analysis, TCR beta V- and J-gene trimming was associated with a missense DCLRE1C variant.

Vbeta (60) and Jbeta (13) primers were used in the PCR. Only in-frame clones appear in the TCRdb table, and some are missing; sequencing was by immunoSEQ multiplex PCR. The sample shows 150,000 to 200,000 clones, about 80% of them seen only once. V was cut by 0 bases and J by 0 bases, with 6 bases left in between. This CDR3 is built from 16 residues. Germline V gene sequence: CDR1 MGHRA, CDR2 YSYEKL. Regarding this clone: Its matching antigen is unknown.

The V call is TRBV4-1, the J call TRBJ1-6; D not certain. The sequencing input was PBMCs. This sequence was found in a woman aged 40 to 50 in good health and CMV-seronegative. CDR3 residues: CASSQEWSSYNSPLHF. The CDR3 DNA follows: TGCGCCAGCAGCCAAGAGTGGAGCTCCTATAATTCACCCCTCCACTTT.